This T cell receptor beta chain was profiled in a study of molecular identifiers for immune sequencing clone quantification. This clonotype was observed at least ten times. Trimming pared 8 bases from V and 8 bases from J, leaving 8 bases between. In germline, CDR1 is MNHEY, CDR2 SVGAGI. This CDR3 is 10 amino acids long. MiXCR was run by TCRdb on the PCR reads, yielding one entry per CDR3 protein. This sample has some 65,000 distinct CDR3 sequences, with less than 20% found just once. The rearrangement links TRBV6-5 to TRBJ2-3, with D hard to call. The source material was naive CD8+ T cells from blood, with Jurkat cell RNA spiked in. Subset reported: FACS-sorted CD8+CD4-CCR7+CD45RA+ naive T cells. The TCR was taken from a human donor in good health. Some libraries in this study had Jurkat cell RNA spiked in. DNA for the CDR3: TGTGCCAGCGGCCAACCTACGCAGTATTTT. Translating it yields CASGQPTQYF.